These T cell receptor beta chains were read from a single sample in a study of T cells in Graves' hyperthyroidism and ophthalmopathy. TCRdb passed the multiplex PCR reads through MiXCR, listing each CDR3 protein once. Seen here are around 560,000 distinct CDR3 sequences, 16% observed once, and the top ten hold about 18%. Sequenced input: blood. The origin of the receptors is a woman aged 18-29 years with Graves' hyperthyroidism. The CDR3 runs from the conserved cysteine through the conserved F or W. The order of the fields is V gene, J gene, clone size, D gene, CDR3 protein, CDR3 DNA. The D gene is left open where the match is weak. For some rows the clone size is stated as once, few or many, or as a class when expanded; others skip it.

TRBV12-3/TRBV12-4	TRBJ1-5	few	TRBD1	CASSLKDRGRGQPQHF	TGTGCCAGCAGTTTAAAGGACCGCGGCAGGGGGCAGCCCCAGCATTTT
TRBV20-1	TRBJ1-3	few	NA	CSARELKAHTIYF	TGCAGTGCTAGAGAACTGAAGGCTCACACCATATATTTT
TRBV6-2/TRBV6-3	TRBJ1-5	few	TRBD1	CATRPSTGDFWNQPQHF	TGTGCCACCCGACCATCGACAGGGGATTTTTGGAATCAGCCCCAGCATTTT
TRBV15	TRBJ1-1	NA	TRBD1	CATSARDSAYTEAFF	TGTGCCACCAGCGCCCGGGACAGCGCATACACTGAAGCTTTCTTT
TRBV20-1	TRBJ2-3	many	TRBD2	CSVPSQLLAGEGTQYF	TGCAGTGTTCCGTCCCAACTACTAGCGGGAGAAGGTACGCAGTATTTT
TRBV11-3	TRBJ2-7	many	NA	CASSLDLGYEQYF	TGTGCCAGCAGCTTAGATCTGGGCTACGAGCAGTACTTC
TRBV7-3	TRBJ2-5	NA	NA	CASSLSGGNFETQYF	TGTGCCAGCAGCTTGAGCGGTGGTAATTTCGAGACCCAGTACTTC
TRBV12-3/TRBV12-4	TRBJ2-3	many	TRBD2	CASSLTGGGTDTQYF	TGTGCCAGCAGTTTAACGGGAGGGGGGACAGATACGCAGTATTTT
TRBV29-1	TRBJ2-7	few	NA	CSVGLNYEQYF	TGCAGCGTTGGACTTAACTACGAGCAGTACTTC
TRBV12-5	TRBJ2-3	few	NA	CASGLVRRGATDTQYF	TGTGCTAGTGGTTTGGTTAGGAGAGGGGCCACAGATACGCAGTATTTT
TRBV15	TRBJ2-5	NA	TRBD1	CATSRAGTGMTQYF	TGTGCCACCAGCAGGGCCGGGACAGGGATGACCCAGTACTTC
TRBV19	TRBJ1-3	NA	NA	CASSKRGNTIYF	TGTGCCAGTAGTAAACGTGGAAACACCATATATTTT
TRBV6-2/TRBV6-3	TRBJ2-1	many	NA	CASSPSGTGYYNEQFF	TGTGCCAGCAGTCCGTCCGGGACTGGATACTACAATGAGCAGTTCTTC
TRBV24-1	TRBJ2-5	NA	NA	CATSDPGASETQYF	TGTGCCACCAGTGATCCCGGCGCTTCAGAGACCCAGTACTTC
TRBV4-2	TRBJ2-2	NA	NA	CASSQDTSFTGELFF	TGTGCCAGCAGCCAAGATACGAGTTTCACCGGGGAGCTGTTTTTT
TRBV28	TRBJ2-5	many	NA	CASRPAGAAETQYF	TGTGCCAGCAGACCCGCCGGGGCTGCAGAGACCCAGTACTTC
TRBV6-2/TRBV6-3	TRBJ2-1	NA	NA	CASSEGRSSYNEQFF	TGTGCCAGCAGCGAGGGTCGGAGCTCCTACAATGAGCAGTTCTTC
TRBV20-1	TRBJ1-5	NA	NA	CSARDSAGTYGQPQHF	TGCAGTGCTAGAGATAGCGCGGGTACCTACGGTCAGCCCCAGCATTTT
TRBV11-3	TRBJ1-1	many	NA	CASSLELPGANVNTEAFF	TGTGCCAGCAGCTTAGAGTTGCCGGGGGCAAACGTGAACACTGAAGCTTTCTTT
TRBV6-1	TRBJ2-2	NA	NA	CASSFRTEASNTGELFF	TGTGCCAGCAGTTTCAGGACGGAGGCATCGAACACCGGGGAGCTGTTTTTT
TRBV4-1	TRBJ2-3	few	NA	CASSQGGRSTDTQYF	TGCGCCAGCAGCCAAGGGGGGCGTAGCACAGATACGCAGTATTTT
TRBV7-6	TRBJ2-2	many	NA	CASRPGPSGASELFF	TGTGCCAGCAGGCCCGGGCCCAGCGGAGCATCGGAGCTGTTTTTT
TRBV6-1	TRBJ2-1	NA	NA	CASSGLEGYNEQFF	TGTGCCAGCAGTGGCTTGGAGGGCTACAATGAGCAGTTCTTC
TRBV20-1	TRBJ1-5	many	NA	CSARAGTLSVSNQPQHF	TGCAGTGCTAGAGCCGGGACGTTGAGTGTTAGCAATCAGCCCCAGCATTTT
TRBV15	TRBJ2-3	NA	TRBD1	CATSTGTGDADTQYF	TGTGCCACCAGCACAGGGACAGGGGACGCAGATACGCAGTATTTT
TRBV20-1	TRBJ2-7	many	TRBD1	CSASRDRVIYEQYF	TGCAGTGCTAGTCGGGACAGGGTGATCTACGAGCAGTACTTC
TRBV20-1	TRBJ2-5	many	NA	CSAKGRSATQYF	TGCAGTGCGAAAGGACGGTCTGCGACCCAGTACTTC
TRBV5-1	TRBJ2-3	many	TRBD2	CASSLERESSTDTQYF	TGCGCCAGCAGCCTAGAGCGGGAGAGCAGCACAGATACGCAGTATTTT
TRBV27	TRBJ2-1	many	NA	CASSLSARVRNNEQFF	TGTGCCAGCAGTTTATCGGCCAGGGTGAGGAACAATGAGCAGTTCTTC
TRBV6-6	TRBJ1-6	many	NA	CASSYLGGGSYNSPLHF	TGTGCCAGCAGTTACTTAGGGGGGGGCTCCTATAATTCACCCCTCCACTTT
TRBV18	TRBJ2-3	few	NA	CASSQDKSTDTQYF	TGTGCCAGCTCACAGGACAAGAGCACAGATACGCAGTATTTT
TRBV18	TRBJ2-1	NA	TRBD2	CASSPLVLSGGPSNEQFF	TGTGCCAGCTCACCACTCGTTCTCTCGGGAGGGCCTAGCAATGAGCAGTTCTTC
TRBV19	TRBJ2-7	NA	NA	CASSIKGGYEQYF	TGTGCCAGTAGTATAAAGGGGGGCTACGAGCAGTACTTC